This T cell receptor (beta chain) was documented in a study of early T cells in non-severe SARS-CoV-2 infection. About the study: Sequencing input comprised bulk RNA from unsorted whole blood; chain pairing was not available.

From germline, CDR1 is LGHNT and CDR2 FRNRAP. Trimming removed 0 bases from V and 5 bases from J, with 15 bases in between. The CDR3 is 16 amino acids. Each cDNA molecule carried a unique molecular identifier. TCRdb independently ran MiXCR on the 5' RACE reads; one entry per CDR3 protein. The sample has approximately 70,000 distinct CDR3 sequences; about 9.5% are singletons. On this clonotype itself: Antigen specificity is unknown.

Study results and limitations: Sequences matched to VDJdb favored anti-spike CD8 responses, while private and CD4 specificities were missed.

This chain joins TRBV12-5 and TRBJ2-3, with D tentatively TRBD2 (5 bases). Material: whole blood, obtained at baseline. The clonotype comes from an adult who was a healthcare worker with PCR-confirmed SARS-CoV-2 infection or an uninfected control (not recorded which). The CDR3 is CASGLVLVHKGDTQYF. CDR3 nucleotides: TGTGCTAGTGGTTTGGTACTAGTCCACAAGGGAGATACGCAGTATTTT.